A single sample gave rise to the 6 T cell receptor beta chains below, sequenced in a study of Graves' ophthalmopathy and Graves' hyperthyroidism. For repertoire sequencing, the TCR beta CDR3 regions were amplified from RNA transcripts. Second-round multiplex PCR came after first-round RT-PCR with HTBI primers. MiXCR, run by TCRdb on the multiplex PCR reads, gives a single entry per CDR3 protein. The sample shows about 740,000 distinct CDR3 sequences, roughly 41% of them seen only once. The sequenced sample consisted of peripheral blood. The origin of the receptors is an adult man with Graves' ophthalmopathy.

At least ten counts were recorded for this clonotype. The chain links TRBV29-1 to TRBJ1-1; D not certain. The germline V gene encodes CDR1 SQVTM and CDR2 ANQGSEA. The CDR3 loop spans 14 amino acids. V was clipped by 0 bases and J by 0 bases, with 8 bases between them. In DNA, the CDR3 is TGCAGCGTTGAAGAACCCCGGATGAACACTGAAGCTTTCTTT. It specifies CSVEEPRMNTEAFF.

As to this clonotype: This may arise from a read error, as a much more abundant clone is one base away. CDR3 protein: CASSMRPWDSEAFF. As DNA, the CDR3 is TGTGCCAGTAGTATGCGGCCCTGGGACTCTGAAGCTTTCTTT. The chain uses TRBV19 and TRBJ1-1; D is perhaps TRBD1 (5 bases). V was shortened by 3 bases and J by 6 bases, with 14 bases between the two germline ends. Germline V lookup: CDR1 LNHDA, CDR2 SQIVND (reference sequence). The CDR3 covers 14 residues.

Ten or more counts support this clonotype. The V and J genes are TRBV10-3 and TRBJ1-1, with TRBD1 matching 9 bases. This CDR3 spans 17 amino acids. Looked up from germline, CDR1 is ENHRY and CDR2 is SYGVKD. The V gene end was trimmed by 2 bases and the J gene end by 1 base; junction bases not matched to a gene: 8. The CDR3 protein is CAISEVGQGVSNTEAFF. In DNA, the CDR3 is TGTGCCATCAGTGAGGTGGGACAGGGAGTTTCGAACACTGAAGCTTTCTTT.

The sample holds many counts of this clonotype. CDR3: CASSEFEETQYF. CDR3 DNA sequence: TGTGCCAGCAGTGAATTCGAAGAGACCCAGTACTTC. This chain uses TRBV25-1 with TRBJ2-5; D not resolved. Germline loops: CDR1 MGHDK, CDR2 SYGVNS. V shed 1 base and J shed 3 bases, with 3 bases lying between them. The CDR3 totals 12 residues.

The rearrangement links TRBV7-9 to TRBJ2-5, with 7 bases lining up with TRBD2. Trimming took 1 base from V and 5 from J; bases not matched to a gene: 13. The CDR3 spans 17 residues. Germline CDR1 and CDR2: SEHNR and FQNEAQ (reference sequence). The CDR3 DNA is TGTGCCAGCAGCTTAGAGCCCCTCACTAGCGTCGACGAGACCCAGTACTTC. Protein product: CASSLEPLTSVDETQYF.

The V gene is TRBV11-2, the J gene TRBJ2-7; 10 bases align to TRBD1. CDR3 length: 15 residues. Germline trimming cut 3 bases from V and 5 bases from J; bases unmatched to any gene: 7. Germline V gene data show CDR1 as SGHAT and CDR2 as FQNNGV. The chain's CDR3 is CASSLGTGVIDEQYF. The CDR3 bases are TGTGCCAGCAGCTTGGGGACAGGGGTCATAGACGAGCAGTACTTC.